Each of the 18 T cell receptor beta chains below was sequenced from the same sample in a study of response to subunit inactivated influenza vaccine. TCRdb fed the RT-PCR reads into MiXCR, producing one record per CDR3 protein. This sample has approximately 500,000 distinct CDR3 sequences; 10% to 15% occur once, and the top ten carry approximately 14%. The starting material was PBMCs from blood, obtained 35 to 45 days after vaccination. All receptors derive from a man aged 45-65 years who received an inactivated influenza vaccine.

This clonotype was seen a handful of times. This chain uses TRBV12-3 or TRBV12-4 with TRBJ2-3, with TRBD2 matching 9 bases. With V trimmed by 6 bases and J by 7 bases, 14 bases remained unmatched. The CDR3 is 16 amino acids. The CDR3 bases are TGTGCCAGCAGCTGGAGAGGCGGGGGGGCTAAAAATACGCAGTATTTT. This sequence encodes CASSWRGGGAKNTQYF.

In DNA, the CDR3 is TGTGCCAGCAGCACATCTAAATCGGGGAACTATGGCTACACCTTC. The encoded protein is CASSTSKSGNYGYTF. The V call is TRBV7-2, the J call TRBJ1-2, with unresolved D. The V end was cut by 5 bases, the J end by 2 bases, with 15 bases between. CDR3 size: 15 residues. Germline V gene sequence: CDR1 SGHTA, CDR2 FQGNSA.

J is TRBJ2-7 and V is TRBV11-2, with a possible D match to TRBD2 (6 bases). V was trimmed by 5 bases and J by 3 bases, leaving 14 bases between them. Per germline, CDR1 SGHAT and CDR2 FQNNGV. CDR3 length: 14 amino acids. The CDR3 DNA sequence: TGTGCCAGCAGCAAAAGGGACGGGAGCTACGAGCAGTACTTC. Its translation: CASSKRDGSYEQYF.

This clonotype has a handful of counts. This chain links TRBV24-1 with TRBJ1-5, with TRBD1 matching over 9 bases. CDR1 KGHDR and CDR2 SFDVKD come from the germline V gene. CDR3 length: 16 amino acids. Trimming cost V 3 bases and J 2 bases; bases outside gene matches: 4. The CDR3 here is CATSDGQGFGNQPQHF. The CDR3 DNA is TGTGCCACCAGTGATGGACAGGGGTTCGGCAATCAGCCCCAGCATTTT.

The rearrangement joins TRBV29-1 to TRBJ2-1, with a possible D match to TRBD2 (6 bases). CDR1 SQVTM and CDR2 ANQGSEA come from the germline V gene. Trimming left V 5 bases short and J 5 bases short, with 13 bases between. The length of the CDR3 is 13 residues. CDR3 nucleotide sequence: TGCAGCGTTTCCCCGTGGGGGGACAATGAGCAGTTCTTC. Residues: CSVSPWGDNEQFF.

This chain joins TRBV10-3 and TRBJ2-1, with TRBD2 matching 9 bases. Germline values: CDR1 ENHRY, CDR2 SYGVKD. V trimming: 6 bases; J trimming: 6 bases; junction bases outside the gene matches: 18. This CDR3 comprises 18 residues. DNA for the CDR3: TGTGCCATCAGGCCTGAATGGGGGCGGCGGGAGGGGAGCAATGAGCAGTTCTTC. Protein product: CAIRPEWGRREGSNEQFF.

Remarks on this clonotype: This could be a read error, since a much larger clone is one nucleotide away. The chain carries TRBV12-3 or TRBV12-4 and TRBJ1-1, with 10 bases fitting TRBD1. The CDR3 extends over 15 amino acids. CDR3 sequence: CATSFGDRGATEAFF. CDR3 DNA sequence: TGTGCCACCAGTTTCGGGGACAGGGGAGCCACTGAAGCTTTCTTT.

The sample holds a few counts of this clonotype. Written as DNA, the CDR3 is TGTGCCAGCAGCTTAGAGGCAGGGGAGGACACTGAAGCTTTCTTT. This codes for CASSLEAGEDTEAFF. The V call is TRBV7-6, the J call TRBJ1-1, with D possibly being TRBD1 (6 bases). The CDR3 length is 15 residues. The V and J ends lost 1 base and 3 bases respectively, with 12 bases between them. CDR1 and CDR2 from the germline V gene are SGHVS and FNYEAQ.

This clonotype was detected a few times. The genes are TRBV3-1 and TRBJ2-5; 9 nucleotides match TRBD2. The V segment lost 4 bases and the J segment 4 bases; nucleotides outside the gene matches: 10. From germline, CDR1 is LGHDT and CDR2 YNNKEL (reference sequence). The CDR3 sequence is 16 residues long. The CDR3 here is CASSRRGGRAPETQYF. The CDR3 DNA is TGTGCCAGCAGCCGAAGGGGCGGGAGGGCCCCAGAGACCCAGTACTTC.

The chain uses TRBV12-3 or TRBV12-4 and TRBJ2-5, with D possibly being TRBD2 (6 bases). Trimming removed 3 bases at V and 7 bases at J, with 15 bases between. CDR3 length: 14 amino acids. CDR3 residues: CASSFWEEIGTQYF. The CDR3, as DNA: TGTGCCAGCAGTTTCTGGGAGGAGATCGGGACCCAGTACTTC.

In this sample, this clonotype turned up a few times. The chain has TRBV29-1 and TRBJ2-3; possible D gene TRBD2, 6 bases. Deletions cut 3 bases from V and 0 bases from J, with 13 bases between. CDR3 length equals 15 residues. The germline V gene has CDR1 SQVTM and CDR2 ANQGSEA. In DNA form, the CDR3 reads TGCAGCGTTGATGTGGCGGGACGGAGCACAGATACGCAGTATTTT. It is translated as CSVDVAGRSTDTQYF.

This clonotype was detected many times. The chain employs TRBV12-3 or TRBV12-4 and TRBJ2-1, with 12 bases fitting TRBD2. V trimming: 3 bases; J trimming: 7 bases; junction bases outside the gene matches: 4. The CDR3 sequence is 15 residues long. The CDR3 sequence: CASSFEGLAGNEQFF. CDR3 DNA: TGTGCCAGCAGTTTCGAGGGACTAGCGGGTAATGAGCAGTTCTTC.

CDR3 in amino acids: CASSFVAVSSYNEQFF. In nucleotides, the CDR3 is TGTGCCAGCAGCTTTGTCGCTGTCAGCTCCTACAATGAGCAGTTCTTC. J is TRBJ2-1 and V is TRBV7-2; D unresolved. The CDR3 sequence is 16 residues long. Germline CDR1 SGHTA, CDR2 FQGNSA. V lost 3 bases to trimming and J lost 0 bases, with 12 bases between them.

This clonotype appeared a few times. The chain carries TRBV30 and TRBJ2-7, with D uncertain. The CDR3 is 14 residues long. V was cut by 2 bases and J by 1 base, with 12 bases left in between. Germline V gives CDR1 GTSNPN, CDR2 SVGIG (reference sequence). The DNA for the CDR3 is TGTGCCTGGAGTAGAGGAGTAAAGTCCTACGAGCAGTACTTC. This codes for CAWSRGVKSYEQYF.

This clonotype appeared a few times. The chain recombines TRBV20-1 with TRBJ2-1; D possibly corresponds to TRBD2 (6 bases). The ends were cut back, 6 bases at V and 4 bases at J, with 19 bases in the middle. The CDR3 runs 15 residues. CDR1 is DFQATT and CDR2 is SNEGSKA in the germline V gene (reference sequence). CDR3 loop: CSAGGSENSYNEQFF. The CDR3 nucleotides are TGCAGTGCGGGGGGTAGCGAAAACTCATACAATGAGCAGTTCTTC.

CDR3 in amino acids: CASSLVAGLNTEAFF. The CDR3 nucleotides read TGTGCCAGCAGCTTAGTTGCGGGTCTGAACACTGAAGCTTTCTTT. This chain connects TRBV7-9 to TRBJ1-1; D gene unclear. Trimming stripped 1 base from V and 0 bases from J, with 9 bases between. The CDR3 totals 15 residues. Germline CDR1 is SEHNR and CDR2 is FQNEAQ (reference sequence).

The J gene is TRBJ1-1, the V gene TRBV20-1; possibly TRBD1 for D (5 bases). The CDR3 has 12 amino acids. CDR1 is DFQATT, CDR2 SNEGSKA, per germline (reference sequence). Trimming shortened V by 5 bases and J by 0 bases, and 7 bases separated the two germline ends. CDR3 sequence: CSAPGVNTEAFF. The CDR3 nucleotides read TGCAGTGCTCCGGGGGTGAACACTGAAGCTTTCTTT.

The J gene is TRBJ2-4, the V gene TRBV7-3, with a weak D call TRBD2 (6 bases). The CDR3 covers 19 residues. CDR1 and CDR2 from the germline V gene are SGHTA and FQGTGA. V was shortened by 6 bases and J by 3 bases, with 27 bases between the two germline ends. The CDR3 DNA follows: TGTGCCAGCAGATCAATTTCTTCTCTGCGGCGGGAAGGCAAAAACATTCAGTACTTC. It specifies CASRSISSLRREGKNIQYF.